The 28 T cell receptor beta chains given below trace back to one sample, sequenced in a study of metastatic and nonmetastatic thyroid tumors (dated by TCRdb to 2018 to 2020). No treatment had been received by any patient before thyroid surgery. The library was obtained by PCR. The listed sequencing device is Illumina HiSeq 4000. TCRdb reprocessing: public reads trimmed at Q25 with fastp, clones called with MiXCR, in-frame beta chains kept. Here the sample has about 13,000 clones; 25% to 40% occur a single time. About 12% of the sample goes to the ten largest clones. The sequencing input was tumor tissue. The origin of the receptors is a male donor with papillary thyroid cancer or a benign thyroid nodule (not recorded which). Some clones in this sample may be carry-over from other donors' samples.

The gene calls are TRBV18 and TRBJ2-7; no clear D gene. This CDR3 contains 14 residues. V was trimmed by 6 bases and J by 3 bases, leaving 15 bases between them. The germline V gene has CDR1 KGHSH and CDR2 LQKENI. The CDR3 DNA sequence: TGTGCCAGCTCCCCCCAGGCGGAGTTCTACGAGCAGTACTTC. Its translation: CASSPQAEFYEQYF.

The J gene is TRBJ2-2, the V gene TRBV11-2, with D hard to call. V was pared by 1 base and J by 2 bases, with 8 bases between. The germline CDR1 and CDR2 sequences are SGHAT and FQNNGV. The CDR3 covers 15 residues. The CDR3, as DNA: TGTGCCAGCAGCTTAGGGTTGCCTAACACCGGGGAGCTGTTTTTT. Protein: CASSLGLPNTGELFF.

This chain joins TRBV6-1 and TRBJ2-5; D possibly corresponds to TRBD1 (6 bases). V was trimmed by 1 base and J by 4 bases, leaving 13 bases between them. CDR3 length: 15 residues. CDR1 and CDR2 (germline): MNHNS, SASEGT. The chain's CDR3 is CASSEVGVGAETQYF. Written as DNA, the CDR3 is TGTGCCAGCAGTGAAGTTGGTGTGGGGGCAGAGACCCAGTACTTC.

This clone was counted between two and nine times. The chain links TRBV13 to TRBJ2-7; possibly TRBD1 for D (5 bases). Germline CDR1 is PRHDT and CDR2 is FYEKMQ (reference sequence). Trimming pared 7 bases from V and 4 bases from J, leaving 17 bases between. CDR3 size: 14 residues. The CDR3 DNA sequence: TGTGCCAGCAATAGGGGCGGCAGCCATTACGAGCAGTACTTC. It yields the protein CASNRGGSHYEQYF.

V is TRBV6-2 or TRBV6-3 and J is TRBJ1-1; no clear D. The ends were cut back, 1 base at V and 5 bases at J, with 2 bases in the middle. Per germline, CDR1 MNHEY and CDR2 SVGEGT. CDR3 length: 11 residues. DNA of the CDR3: TGTGCCAGCAGTTACTTGACTGAAGCTTTCTTT. It is translated as CASSYLTEAFF.

This clone was counted only a few times. This chain uses TRBV6-1 with TRBJ2-5, with a weak D call TRBD2 (6 bases). Trimming cost V 4 bases and J 0 bases, with 15 bases left between them. Per the germline V gene, CDR1 is MNHNS and CDR2 is SASEGT. CDR3 size: 16 residues. In nucleotides, the CDR3 is TGTGCCAGCAGTGCATTACGATCTAGCGACCAAGAGACCCAGTACTTC. Its translation: CASSALRSSDQETQYF.

This clone turned up a few times. This chain uses TRBV10-3 with TRBJ2-3; possibly TRBD1 for D (6 bases). This CDR3 has 10 residues. CDR1 and CDR2 (germline): ENHRY, SYGVKD. Trimming pared 10 bases from V and 9 bases from J, leaving 11 bases between. The CDR3, as DNA: TGTGCCAGCAGCACAGGGACGCAGTATTTT. Its protein product is CASSTGTQYF.

The V and J genes are TRBV20-1 and TRBJ1-4; 7 bases agree with TRBD1. J was trimmed by 7 bases and V by 3 bases; bases with no gene match: 14. Per germline, CDR1 DFQATT and CDR2 SNEGSKA (reference sequence). The length of the CDR3 is 16 residues. CDR3 in DNA: TGCAGTGCTAGCGGCCGAACAGGGGCGCTAAGTGAAAAACTGTTTTTT. Translated: CSASGRTGALSEKLFF.

This clone was counted only a few times. The gene calls are TRBV7-9 and TRBJ2-3, with TRBD1 identical over 7 bases. Per the germline V gene, CDR1 is SEHNR and CDR2 is FQNEAQ (reference sequence). CDR3 length: 12 amino acids. V shed 7 bases, J shed 5 bases, and the junction held 3 bases outside the gene matches. The chain's CDR3 is CASNTGVDTQYF. In DNA, the CDR3 is TGTGCCAGCAACACAGGGGTAGATACGCAGTATTTT.

This chain links TRBV20-1 with TRBJ2-7; possible D gene TRBD1, 5 bases. V lost 1 base and J lost 5, with 12 bases in between. Per germline, CDR1 DFQATT and CDR2 SNEGSKA (reference sequence). The CDR3 length is 13 residues. CDR3 in DNA: TGCAGTGCTAGAGGACAGAATATAGACGAGCAGTACTTC. Its translation: CSARGQNIDEQYF.

By share of the sample, this clone is medium-sized. The chain recombines TRBV7-2 with TRBJ2-5; D may be TRBD2 (6 bases). Trimming pared 3 bases from V and 6 bases from J, leaving 14 bases between. The CDR3 has 14 amino acids. Germline V gene data show CDR1 as SGHTA and CDR2 as FQGNSA. In DNA form, the CDR3 reads TGTGCCAGCAGCTTTGAACTAGCAAGTAAGACCCAGTACTTC. This codes for CASSFELASKTQYF.

The chain has TRBV5-1 and TRBJ1-6; 7 bases map to TRBD1. The junction had 11 bases not matched to a gene; V was cut back by 7 bases and J by 7 bases. The CDR3 length is 15 residues. Germline V gene sequence: CDR1 SGHRS, CDR2 YFSETQ. Here the CDR3 reads CASGNPGQTNSPLHF. The CDR3 coding sequence is TGCGCCAGCGGAAACCCGGGACAGACAAATTCACCCCTCCACTTT.

Of note for this clone: This CDR3 is also generated by other DNA sequences in the sample. The V and J genes are TRBV2 and TRBJ2-3, with D possibly TRBD2 on 5 matching bases. The CDR3 is made up of 15 amino acids. V was trimmed by 3 bases and J by 0 bases, leaving 10 bases between them. The germline gives CDR1 SNHLY, CDR2 FYNNEI. The CDR3 region has the DNA TGTGCCAGCAGTGAGACGGGGTCTAGCACAGATACGCAGTATTTT. Translation gives CASSETGSSTDTQYF.

This clone was seen ten or more times. The CDR3 ends on some other residue instead of the conserved phenylalanine or tryptophan, so this is likely a read error. The chain uses TRBV6-2 or TRBV6-3 and TRBJ1-2; the D is unclear. V dropped 4 bases and J dropped 4 bases, with 10 bases sitting between them. This CDR3 contains 13 residues. The germline CDR1 and CDR2 sequences are MNHEY and SVGEGT. In nucleotides, the CDR3 is TGTGCCAGCAGTTCTCCCATGGGCTATGGCTACACCTCC. Translated, it gives CASSSPMGYGYTS.

This clone was counted only a few times. This chain uses TRBV20-1 with TRBJ1-6; D gene ambiguous. The germline V gene has CDR1 DFQATT and CDR2 SNEGSKA (reference sequence). The V end lost 6 bases, the J end lost 7 bases, and 16 bases lay between the germline ends. The CDR3 runs to 14 residues. CDR3 sequence: CSAASGVNNSPLHF. CDR3 coding DNA: TGCAGTGCCGCCAGCGGTGTGAACAATTCACCCCTCCACTTT.

The rearrangement joins TRBV6-1 to TRBJ1-2; 7 bases are a match to TRBD1. The germline V gene encodes CDR1 MNHNS and CDR2 SASEGT. With V trimmed by 5 bases and J by 6 bases, 6 bases remained unmatched. This CDR3 is built from 13 residues. The CDR3 DNA is TGTGCCAGCAGTCGACAGGGTATCGATGGCTACACCTTC. Protein sequence: CASSRQGIDGYTF.

This clone has a handful of counts. The chain carries TRBV7-8 and TRBJ2-1; 8 bases line up with TRBD1. With V trimmed by 6 bases and J by 9 bases, 4 bases remained unmatched. This CDR3 has 12 residues. CDR1 and CDR2 (germline): SGHVS, FQNEAQ. CDR3 DNA: TGTGCCAGCAGTGACAGGGGAGGTGAGCAGTTCTTC. It yields the protein CASSDRGGEQFF.

The genes are TRBV28 and TRBJ2-4; TRBD1 agrees at 7 bases. Unmatched junction bases numbered 3, after V lost 3 bases and J lost 1 base. Germline lookup yields CDR1 MDHEN and CDR2 SYDVKM. This CDR3 has 15 amino acids. The CDR3 nucleotides are TGTGCCAGCAGTTTTACAGGGGTGGCCAAAAACATTCAGTACTTC. This gives the protein CASSFTGVAKNIQYF.

The sample holds a few counts of this clone. The chain links TRBV28 to TRBJ2-3, with 9 bases aligning to TRBD1. The germline V gene encodes CDR1 MDHEN and CDR2 SYDVKM. V lost 5 bases to trimming and J lost 0 bases; unmatched junction nucleotides: 3. The CDR3 spans 15 residues. The CDR3 nucleotides read TGTGCCAGCAGTCAGACAGGGGGGAGCACAGATACGCAGTATTTT. Translated, it gives CASSQTGGSTDTQYF. The variable domain in full, with the rest retrieved from reference TRBV28 and TRBJ2-3, is DVKVTQSSRYLVKRTGEKVFLECVQDMDHENMFWYRQDPGLGLRLIYFSYDVKMKEKGDIPEGYSVSREKKERFSLILESASTNQTSMYLCASSQTGGSTDTQYFGPGTRLTVL.

This clone appeared a few times. The rearrangement joins TRBV6-4 to TRBJ2-2; 7 bases line up with TRBD1. Germline lookup yields CDR1 MRHNA and CDR2 SNTAGT. This CDR3 has 15 residues. V lost 6 bases and J lost 4; bases outside the gene matches: 8. The CDR3 here is CASSPQGRGTGELFF. As DNA, the CDR3 is TGTGCCAGCAGCCCACAGGGGCGAGGCACCGGGGAGCTGTTTTTT.

V gene TRBV20-1 combines with J gene TRBJ2-1, with 16 nucleotides matching TRBD2. This CDR3 has 15 residues. CDR1 is DFQATT, CDR2 SNEGSKA, per germline (reference sequence). The CDR3 reads CSSPGLAGGIYEQFF. CDR3 DNA: TGCAGCTCACCGGGACTAGCGGGAGGGATCTATGAGCAGTTCTTC.

Relative to its sample, this clone is large. The chain has TRBV5-1 and TRBJ2-5, with TRBD2 matching 10 bases. The CDR3 is made up of 18 amino acids. V lost 3 bases to trimming and J lost 2 bases; unmatched junction nucleotides: 13. Looked up from germline, CDR1 is SGHRS and CDR2 is YFSETQ. The CDR3 spells CASSSGLGSGRFQETQYF. CDR3 bases: TGCGCCAGCAGCTCTGGACTTGGTAGCGGGAGGTTTCAAGAGACCCAGTACTTC.

The chain has TRBV12-3 or TRBV12-4 and TRBJ1-2; no clear D. The length of the CDR3 is 11 residues. The germline V and J ends were trimmed by 6 bases and 6 bases, with 8 bases remaining between them. Written as DNA, the CDR3 is TGTGCCAGCAGCCTCGGGGATGGCTACACCTTC. Its protein product is CASSLGDGYTF.

This clone was counted only a few times. The chain recombines TRBV6-1 with TRBJ2-7, with 9 bases fitting TRBD2. Germline CDR1 reads MNHNS; CDR2 reads SASEGT. V lost 8 bases to trimming and J lost 4 bases; unmatched junction nucleotides: 9. The CDR3 is 14 amino acids. The CDR3 DNA is TGTGCCAGCCATAGCGGGGGTCCTTCGTACGAGCAGTACTTC. It is translated as CASHSGGPSYEQYF.

This clone showed up just once. The chain couples TRBV30 to TRBJ2-7; tentatively, D is TRBD1 (6 bases). V was shortened by 2 bases and J by 0 bases, with 11 bases between the two germline ends. The CDR3 has 14 amino acids. Germline CDR1 is GTSNPN and CDR2 is SVGIG (reference sequence). DNA for the CDR3: TGTGCCTGGAGTACAGGGATGAGCTCCTACGAGCAGTACTTC. Translation: CAWSTGMSSYEQYF.

This clone was observed a handful of times. V usage is TRBV15 and J usage is TRBJ2-1; possibly TRBD2 for D (5 bases). The CDR3 contains 16 residues. V shed 5 bases and J shed 0 bases, with 14 bases lying between them. The V gene's germline CDR1 is LNHNV and CDR2 YYDKDF (reference sequence). The CDR3 is CATSGRTASSYNEQFF. The DNA for the CDR3 is TGTGCCACCAGCGGTCGGACTGCCAGCTCCTACAATGAGCAGTTCTTC.

This chain uses TRBV6-1 with TRBJ1-2; TRBD1 aligns across 11 bases. The V gene end was trimmed by 6 bases and the J gene end by 6 bases; junction bases not matched to a gene: 9. The germline V gene encodes CDR1 MNHNS and CDR2 SASEGT. The CDR3 has 15 residues. Written as DNA, the CDR3 is TGTGCCAGCAGAGAGAGGACAGGGGGCGCTGATGGCTACACCTTC. It yields the protein CASRERTGGADGYTF.

This rearrangement joins TRBV20-1 to TRBJ2-7; TRBD2 matches at 13 bases. Losses at the gene ends were 3 bases for V and 5 bases for J; bases not matched to a gene: 7. CDR1 DFQATT and CDR2 SNEGSKA come from the germline V gene (reference sequence). CDR3 length: 15 amino acids. In DNA form, the CDR3 reads TGCAGTGCTAGCCGACTAGCGGGAGGCCAGGACGAGCAGTACTTC. Encoded protein: CSASRLAGGQDEQYF.